Listed below are T cell receptor beta chains from one sample, sequenced in a study of tumour-infiltrating T cells in Burkitt lymphoma. Generated by immunoSEQ multiplex PCR, the TCRdb table keeps only in-frame clones and is missing some. The sample comprises 2,500 to 3,500 clones, approximately 73% of which are singletons, and approximately 13% rests with the top ten. The sequenced sample consisted of tumor tissue. These receptor sequences come from a human donor with diffuse large B-cell lymphoma. Each CDR3 is given with its conserved first and last residue. D genes are given only for firm matches. Size is stated for part of the rows, as once, few or many counts, or as a class when the clone is expanded.

D: TRBD2; size: -; V: TRBV5-4; J: TRBJ2-5; length: 14; CDR3: CASSPGLAQETQYF; DNA: TGTGCCAGCAGCCCCGGACTAGCGCAAGAGACCCAGTACTTC
D: TRBD2; size: -; V: TRBV7-2; J: TRBJ2-7; length: 15; CDR3: CASSLNAGGRDEQYF; DNA: TGTGCCAGCAGCTTAAACGCGGGAGGCCGAGACGAGCAGTACTTC
D: -; size: few; V: TRBV7-2; J: TRBJ2-7; length: 13; CDR3: CASSLDRIYEQYF; DNA: TGTGCCAGCAGCCTGGACAGAATTTACGAGCAGTACTTC
D: TRBD2; size: -; V: TRBV9; J: TRBJ2-1; length: 19; CDR3: CASSVGQAGGQRLDHEQFF; DNA: TGTGCCAGCAGCGTAGGGCAAGCGGGGGGCCAGAGGTTGGATCATGAGCAGTTCTTC
D: -; size: few; V: TRBV5-1; J: TRBJ2-7; length: 11; CDR3: CASSWGDEQYF; DNA: TGCGCCAGCAGCTGGGGGGACGAGCAGTACTTC
D: -; size: -; V: TRBV7-6; J: TRBJ2-1; length: 17; CDR3: CASSLKTGTGSYNEQFF; DNA: TGTGCCAGCAGCTTAAAGACCGGGACCGGCTCCTACAATGAGCAGTTCTTC
D: TRBD2; size: -; V: TRBV10-2; J: TRBJ2-7; length: 14; CDR3: CASGASGTDGEQYF; DNA: TGCGCCAGCGGGGCCAGCGGGACCGACGGGGAGCAGTACTTC
D: -; size: few; V: TRBV7-8; J: TRBJ1-2; length: 14; CDR3: CASSPLTGNYGYTF; DNA: TGTGCCAGCAGCCCCCTGACAGGAAACTATGGCTACACCTTC
D: -; size: -; V: TRBV6-5; J: TRBJ1-1; length: 13; CDR3: CASSSVMGTEAFF; DNA: TGTGCCAGCAGTTCAGTAATGGGCACTGAAGCTTTCTTT
D: -; size: -; V: TRBV4-3; J: TRBJ2-7; length: 16; CDR3: CASSQDGGSRGREQYF; DNA: TGCGCCAGCAGCCAAGATGGGGGTAGCCGGGGGAGGGAGCAGTACTTC
D: -; size: -; V: TRBV4-2; J: TRBJ2-5; length: 13; CDR3: CVSSLTTTETQYF; DNA: TGTGTCAGCAGCCTCACTACTACGGAGACCCAGTACTTC
D: -; size: -; V: TRBV11-2; J: TRBJ2-2; length: 15; CDR3: CASSLGLGGTGELFF; DNA: TGTGCCAGCAGCTTAGGGTTGGGCGGTACCGGGGAGCTGTTTTTT
D: -; size: -; V: TRBV19; J: TRBJ2-7; length: 14; CDR3: CASSITGQGYEQYF; DNA: TGTGCCAGTAGTATAACGGGGCAGGGTTACGAGCAGTACTTC
D: TRBD1; size: once; V: TRBV30; J: TRBJ1-5; length: 13; CDR3: CACDRDSNQPQHF; DNA: TGTGCCTGTGACAGGGATAGCAATCAGCCCCAGCATTTT
D: -; size: -; V: TRBV19; J: TRBJ2-3; length: 15; CDR3: CASSRYSGYTDTQYF; DNA: TGTGCCAGTAGTAGGTACAGCGGGTACACAGATACGCAGTATTTT
D: -; size: -; V: TRBV27; J: TRBJ2-1; length: 14; CDR3: CASSLLDSYNEQFF; DNA: TGTGCCAGCAGTTTATTGGACAGCTACAATGAGCAGTTCTTC
D: -; size: once; V: TRBV2; J: TRBJ1-2; length: 13; CDR3: CASSDRDNYGYTF; DNA: TGTGCCAGCAGTGACAGGGACAACTATGGCTACACCTTC
D: TRBD2; size: -; V: TRBV27; J: TRBJ2-1; length: 16; CDR3: CASRTGGGAHYNEQFF; DNA: TGTGCCAGTCGGACCGGGGGGGGCGCCCATTACAATGAGCAGTTCTTC
D: -; size: -; V: TRBV7-7; J: TRBJ2-5; length: 13; CDR3: CASSLGDQETQYF; DNA: TGTGCTAGCAGCTTAGGAGACCAAGAGACCCAGTACTTC
D: -; size: -; V: TRBV19; J: TRBJ1-2; length: 14; CDR3: CATTWGRAHYGYTF; DNA: TGTGCCACCACATGGGGCAGAGCGCACTATGGCTACACCTTC
D: -; size: -; V: TRBV5-1; J: TRBJ1-1; length: 13; CDR3: CASSQSWDTEAFF; DNA: TGCGCCAGCAGCCAATCATGGGACACTGAAGCTTTCTTT
D: -; size: -; V: TRBV11-1; J: TRBJ2-3; length: 16; CDR3: CASGDGRFSSTDTQYF; DNA: TGTGCCAGTGGCGATGGTCGTTTTTCTAGCACAGATACGCAGTATTTT
D: -; size: -; V: TRBV23-1; J: TRBJ2-5; length: 16; CDR3: CASSHGPLGYQETQYF; DNA: TGCGCCAGCAGTCACGGTCCCTTGGGCTACCAAGAGACCCAGTACTTC
D: -; size: -; V: TRBV28; J: TRBJ1-6; length: 15; CDR3: CASNKGWDYNSPLHF; DNA: TGTGCCAGCAACAAGGGCTGGGACTATAATTCACCCCTCCACTTT
D: TRBD1; size: once; V: TRBV27; J: TRBJ2-3; length: 15; CDR3: CASSPDRAARDTQYF; DNA: TGTGCCAGCAGTCCCGACAGGGCAGCTCGAGATACGCAGTATTTT
D: TRBD2; size: -; V: TRBV18; J: TRBJ2-5; length: 16; CDR3: CASSPRLAGVIETQYF; DNA: TGTGCCAGCTCACCAAGACTAGCGGGAGTGATAGAGACCCAGTACTTC
D: TRBD1; size: -; V: TRBV5-1; J: TRBJ2-7; length: 15; CDR3: CVSSAGGQSSYEQYF; DNA: TGCGTCAGCAGCGCTGGGGGACAGAGCTCCTACGAGCAGTACTTC
D: -; size: -; V: TRBV7-2; J: TRBJ1-1; length: 14; CDR3: CASSSTGWGTEAFF; DNA: TGTGCCAGCAGCTCGACAGGTTGGGGCACTGAAGCTTTCTTT
D: -; size: -; V: TRBV19; J: TRBJ2-7; length: 13; CDR3: CASSIQAFYEQYF; DNA: TGTGCCAGTAGTATCCAGGCCTTTTACGAGCAGTACTTC
D: TRBD1; size: -; V: TRBV29-1; J: TRBJ1-2; length: 13; CDR3: CSVRDRGGDGYTF; DNA: TGCAGCGTAAGAGACAGGGGAGGGGATGGCTACACCTTC